This note documents a single T cell receptor beta chain sequence. This CDR3 contains 16 residues. V shed 6 bases and J 6 bases; nucleotides not matched to a gene: 12. CDR1 is LNHDA, CDR2 SQIVND, per germline (reference sequence). This record comes from a study of T cell changes during pregnancy in multiple sclerosis. The repertoire was sequenced with immunoSEQ multiplex PCR; TCRdb's copy has only in-frame clones and lacks some. Found here are about 47,000 clones, about 92% of them singletons; the top ten hold around 2%. The receptor was derived from a female donor with multiple sclerosis, enrolled in a pregnancy study. The rearrangement joins TRBV19 to TRBJ1-5, with 9 bases matching TRBD1. The sample consisted of peripheral blood, taken in the second trimester of pregnancy. CDR3 DNA sequence: TGTGCCAGTAGCCCGACCACAGGGGGCTTCCGTCAGCCCCAGCATTTT. Translated: CASSPTTGGFRQPQHF. The entire variable domain, with the rest obtained from reference TRBV19 and TRBJ1-5, is as follows: DGGITQSPKYLFRKEGQNVTLSCEQNLNHDAMYWYRQDPGQGLRLIYYSQIVNDFQKGDIAEGYSVSREKKESFPLTVTSAQKNPTAFYLCASSPTTGGFRQPQHFGDGTRLSIL.